This TCR beta chain originates from a study of T-cell reconstitution after alpha-beta-depleted transplantation in children. V lost 0 bases, J lost 3 bases, and 4 bases stayed unmatched. The CDR3 sequence is 15 residues long. Germline CDR1 and CDR2: MNHEY and SVGAGI. Study-wide results and caveats: It was reported that alpha-beta T cells came from several hundred expanded graft clones (about two months after transplant). Surviving recipient cells, namely T cells and thymic progenitors, were the source of high day-60 TCRbeta diversity in some patients. Newly produced T cells mostly accounted for T-cell counts and diversity one year post-transplant.

Of note for this clonotype: Its antigen is unknown.

A library of TCRbeta sequences, prepared with unique molecular identifiers, was generated. TCRdb re-derived calls from the PCR reads in MiXCR, one entry per CDR3 protein. The sample has about 600,000 distinct CDR3 sequences; roughly 23% are singletons. The clonotype originates from a boy under two years old who had a stem cell transplant for acute myeloid leukemia, so the T cells may come from the graft donor. The chain uses TRBV6-5 and TRBJ2-5; 7 nucleotides line up with TRBD2. The material was PBMCs, mostly from graft donor cells, obtained 360 days after TCRalphabeta/CD19-depleted stem cell transplant. CDR3 nucleotide sequence: TGTGCCAGCAGTTACTCGATGGCGGGGGAAGAGACCCAGTACTTC. Protein sequence: CASSYSMAGEETQYF.